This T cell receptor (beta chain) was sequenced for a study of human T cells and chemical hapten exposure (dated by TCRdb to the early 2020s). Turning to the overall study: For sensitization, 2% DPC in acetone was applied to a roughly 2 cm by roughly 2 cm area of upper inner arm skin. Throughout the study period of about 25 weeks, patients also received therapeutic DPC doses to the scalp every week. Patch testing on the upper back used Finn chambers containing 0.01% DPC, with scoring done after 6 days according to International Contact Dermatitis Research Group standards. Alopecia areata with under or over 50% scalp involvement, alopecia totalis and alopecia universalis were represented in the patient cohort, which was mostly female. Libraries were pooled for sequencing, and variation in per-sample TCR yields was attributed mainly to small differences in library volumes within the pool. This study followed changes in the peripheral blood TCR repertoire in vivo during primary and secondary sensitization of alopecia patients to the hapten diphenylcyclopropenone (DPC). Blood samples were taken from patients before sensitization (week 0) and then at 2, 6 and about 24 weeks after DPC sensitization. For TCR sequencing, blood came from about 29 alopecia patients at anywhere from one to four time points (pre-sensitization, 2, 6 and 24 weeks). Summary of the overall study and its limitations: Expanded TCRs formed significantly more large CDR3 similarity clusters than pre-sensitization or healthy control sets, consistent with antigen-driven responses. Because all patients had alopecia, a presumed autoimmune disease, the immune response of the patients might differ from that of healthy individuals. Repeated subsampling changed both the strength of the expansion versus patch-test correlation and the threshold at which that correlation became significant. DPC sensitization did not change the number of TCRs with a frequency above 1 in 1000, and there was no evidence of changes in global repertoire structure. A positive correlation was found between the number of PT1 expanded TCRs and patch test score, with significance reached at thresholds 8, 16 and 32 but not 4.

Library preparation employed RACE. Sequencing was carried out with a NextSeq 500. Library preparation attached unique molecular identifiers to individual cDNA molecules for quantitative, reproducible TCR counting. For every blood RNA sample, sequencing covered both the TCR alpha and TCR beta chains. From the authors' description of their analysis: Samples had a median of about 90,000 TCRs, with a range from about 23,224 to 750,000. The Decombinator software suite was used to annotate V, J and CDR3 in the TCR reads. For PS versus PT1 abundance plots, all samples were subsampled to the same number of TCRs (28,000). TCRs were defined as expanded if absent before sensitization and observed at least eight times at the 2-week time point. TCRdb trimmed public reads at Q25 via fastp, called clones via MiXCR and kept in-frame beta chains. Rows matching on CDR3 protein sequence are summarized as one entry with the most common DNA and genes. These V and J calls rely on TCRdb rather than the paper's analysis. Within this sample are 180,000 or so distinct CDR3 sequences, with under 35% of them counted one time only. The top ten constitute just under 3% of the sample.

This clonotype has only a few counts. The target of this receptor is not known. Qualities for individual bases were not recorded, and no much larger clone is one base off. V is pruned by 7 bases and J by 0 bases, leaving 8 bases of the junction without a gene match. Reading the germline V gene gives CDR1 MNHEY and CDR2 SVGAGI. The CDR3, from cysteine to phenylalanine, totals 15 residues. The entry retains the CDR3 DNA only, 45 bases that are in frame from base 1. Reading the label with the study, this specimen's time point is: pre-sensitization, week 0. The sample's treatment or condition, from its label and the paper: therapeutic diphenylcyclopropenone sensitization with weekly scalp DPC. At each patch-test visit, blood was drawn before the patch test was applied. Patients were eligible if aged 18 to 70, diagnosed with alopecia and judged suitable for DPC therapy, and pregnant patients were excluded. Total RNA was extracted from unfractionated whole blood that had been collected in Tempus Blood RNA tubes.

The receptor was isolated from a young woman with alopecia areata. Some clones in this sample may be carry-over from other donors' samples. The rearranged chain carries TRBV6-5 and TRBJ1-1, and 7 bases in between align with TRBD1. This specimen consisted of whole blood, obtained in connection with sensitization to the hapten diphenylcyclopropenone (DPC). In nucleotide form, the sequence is TGTGCCAGCACCTATCTGGGACAGATGAACACTGAAGCTTTCTTT. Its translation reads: CASTYLGQMNTEAFF.